This T cell receptor beta chain derives from a study of CD8 T cells in Susac syndrome (dated by TCRdb to between 2017 and 2020). With respect to the entire study: Repertoire sequencing was used to test whether CD8+ T cell activation and differentiation in Susac syndrome was antigen driven. The clonality of the CD8+ T cell repertoire was compared across 12 healthy donors, about 14 Susac syndrome patients and roughly 15 multiple sclerosis patients.

RNA was extracted with the RNeasy kit and about 0.5 to 1 ug was reverse transcribed using random hexamers. The immunoSEQ multiplex PCR assay, which covers 54 Vbeta and 13 Jbeta segments, was used to amplify TCR beta CDR3 regions. PCR amplification bias was corrected by using a synthetic template baseline for primer optimization and computational correction. Per the source publication's procedure: Reads were annotated to V, D and J genes according to IMGT and were analyzed with immunoSEQ Analyzer, with only productive sequences retained. To calculate clonality, Shannon entropy was normalized by log2 of the number of productive unique sequences and then subtracted from one. For each patient and control, public and private clones were evaluated within the 100 most prevalent clones. Susac-specific clones were defined as absent from healthy and MS cohorts, around 1,000 published viral clones and other ImmuneACCESS disease sequences. TCRdb reprocessed the public reads (quality trimming at Q25 with fastp, clone calling with MiXCR) and kept in-frame beta chains. Merged by CDR3 protein, the rows form single entries marked with the most common genes and DNA. In this record, the V and J calls reflect TCRdb's handling and not the investigators' own analysis. This sample lists under 80,000 distinct CDR3 sequences; just under 95% were detected once. Of the sample, around 0.4% is held by the ten largest clones.

This clonotype was counted once. What antigen it recognizes has not been identified. No much larger clone is present one base from it, and per-base qualities are unavailable. A lone read is weak support. Overall study outcomes, separate from this receptor: The TCR sequencing and HLA analysis was acknowledged to have included a relatively small number of individuals.

Peripheral blood CD8+ and CD4+ T cells from healthy donors, Susac syndrome patients and multiple sclerosis patients were profiled by high-throughput TCR beta sequencing. Treatment-naive patients with stable or active relapsing-remitting disease fulfilling revised McDonald criteria were used as multiple sclerosis controls. Bulk CD8+ and CD4+ T cells were purified by magnetic negative isolation, while CD8+ TEMRA cells were enriched using FACS. Blood was drawn into EDTA tubes, processed within 24 hours, and PBMCs were isolated by density gradient centrifugation. PBMCs destined for TCR sequencing were cryopreserved in liquid nitrogen and later thawed in a 37 °C water bath. Purity of sorted or isolated CD4+, CD8+ and CD8+ TEMRA cells was at least 90%. The material sequenced was CD8+ T cells from PBMCs. This clonotype originated in a human donor with multiple sclerosis.

This receptor carries the CDR3 CSVEVPNTGELFF. In nucleotide form, the sequence is TGCAGCGTTGAGGTACCGAACACCGGGGAGCTGTTTTTT. The sequence joins TRBV29-1 to TRBJ2-2; the D gene is not confidently resolved. V loses 3 bases of germline sequence and J loses 0 bases, and the interval between the two ends is 5 bases. From the cysteine up to the phenylalanine, the CDR3 has a length of 13 residues. Just the 39-base CDR3 DNA is kept, in frame starting at base 1. Looking up the germline V gene yields CDR1 SQVTM and CDR2 ANQGSEA.